This TCR beta chain was obtained from a study of blood T cell repertoires in COVID-19. Study information: The samples span acute and convalescent COVID-19 from the United States, Italy and Spain.

In this sample, this clone turned up once. Participants' reported clinical history set cohort assignment. Data came from immunoSEQ multiplex PCR; TCRdb stores just in-frame clones and leaves some out. The sample has hundreds of thousands of clones, around 91% seen once. Germline V gene data show CDR1 as LNHDA and CDR2 as SQIVND (reference sequence). V gave up 2 bases and J gave up 6 bases, with 20 bases separating them. The CDR3 has 16 amino acids. Sequencing was done on a sample of PBMCs or T cells enriched from blood (not recorded which). This chain uses TRBV19 with TRBJ2-7; a weak D match, TRBD2 (6 bases). This clonotype was sampled from a woman between 18 and 30 years old with acute COVID-19. The CDR3 DNA follows: TGTGCCAGTAGTATACGGAGGGGTGCGAGGGTACCCGAGCAGTACTTC. This gives the protein CASSIRRGARVPEQYF.